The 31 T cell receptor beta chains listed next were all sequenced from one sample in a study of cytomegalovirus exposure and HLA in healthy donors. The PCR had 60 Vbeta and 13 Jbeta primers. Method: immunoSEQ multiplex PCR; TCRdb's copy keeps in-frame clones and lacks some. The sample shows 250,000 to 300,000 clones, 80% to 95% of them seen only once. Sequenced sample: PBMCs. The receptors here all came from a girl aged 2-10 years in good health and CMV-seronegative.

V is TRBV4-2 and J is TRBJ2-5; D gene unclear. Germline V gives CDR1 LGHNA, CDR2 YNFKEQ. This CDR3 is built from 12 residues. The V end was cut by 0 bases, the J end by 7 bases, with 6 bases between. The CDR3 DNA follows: TGTGCCAGCAGCCAAGATCGGAGGACCCAGTACTTC. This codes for CASSQDRRTQYF.

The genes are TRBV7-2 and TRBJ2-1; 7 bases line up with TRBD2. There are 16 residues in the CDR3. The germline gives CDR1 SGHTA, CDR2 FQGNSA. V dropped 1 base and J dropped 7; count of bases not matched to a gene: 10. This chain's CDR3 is CASSLVWGGLRNEQFF. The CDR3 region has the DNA TGTGCCAGCAGCTTAGTATGGGGGGGGTTGCGTAATGAGCAGTTCTTC.

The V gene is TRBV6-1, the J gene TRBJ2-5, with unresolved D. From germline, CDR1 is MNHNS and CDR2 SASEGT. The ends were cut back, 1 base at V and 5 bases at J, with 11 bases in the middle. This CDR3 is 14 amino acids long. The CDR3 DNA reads TGTGCCAGCAGTGAAGTTTGGCAGGCCGAGACCCAGTACTTC. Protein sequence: CASSEVWQAETQYF.

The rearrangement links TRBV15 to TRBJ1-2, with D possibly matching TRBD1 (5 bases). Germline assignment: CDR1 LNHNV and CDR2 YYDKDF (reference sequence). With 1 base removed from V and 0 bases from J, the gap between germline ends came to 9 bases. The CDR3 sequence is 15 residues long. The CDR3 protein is CATSRVGGANYGYTF. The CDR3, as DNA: TGTGCCACCAGCAGAGTTGGGGGGGCTAACTATGGCTACACCTTC. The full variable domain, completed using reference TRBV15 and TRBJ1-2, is DAMVIQNPRYQVTQFGKPVTLSCSQTLNHNVMYWYQQKSSQAPKLLFHYYDKDFNNEADTPDNFQSRRPNTSFCFLDIRSPGLGDTAMYLCATSRVGGANYGYTFGSGTRLTVV.

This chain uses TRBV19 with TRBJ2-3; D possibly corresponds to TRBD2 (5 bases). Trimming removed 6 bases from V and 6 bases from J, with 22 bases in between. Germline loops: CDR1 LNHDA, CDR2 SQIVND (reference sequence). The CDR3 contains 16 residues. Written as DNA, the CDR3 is TGTGCCAGTAGGGGCCCGGGAACCGCAACGGGGGATACGCAGTATTTT. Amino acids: CASRGPGTATGDTQYF.

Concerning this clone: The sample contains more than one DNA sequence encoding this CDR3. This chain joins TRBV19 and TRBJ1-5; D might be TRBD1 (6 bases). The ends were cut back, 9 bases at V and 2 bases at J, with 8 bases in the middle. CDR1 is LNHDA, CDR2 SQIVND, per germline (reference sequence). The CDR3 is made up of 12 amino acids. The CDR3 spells CASRQGNQPQHF. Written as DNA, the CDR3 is TGTGCCAGCAGACAGGGCAATCAGCCCCAGCATTTT.

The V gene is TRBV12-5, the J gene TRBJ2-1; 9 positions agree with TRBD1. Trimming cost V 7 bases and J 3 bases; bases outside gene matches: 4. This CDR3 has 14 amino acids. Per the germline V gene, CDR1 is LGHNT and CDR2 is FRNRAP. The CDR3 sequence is CASVQDRGYNEQFF. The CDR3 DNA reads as TGTGCTAGTGTACAGGACAGGGGCTACAATGAGCAGTTCTTC. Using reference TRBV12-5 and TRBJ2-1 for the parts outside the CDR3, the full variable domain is DARVTQTPRHKVTEMGQEVTMRCQPILGHNTVFWYRQTMMQGLELLAYFRNRAPLDDSGMPKDRFSAEMPDATLATLKIQPSEPRDSAVYFCASVQDRGYNEQFFGPGTRLTVL.

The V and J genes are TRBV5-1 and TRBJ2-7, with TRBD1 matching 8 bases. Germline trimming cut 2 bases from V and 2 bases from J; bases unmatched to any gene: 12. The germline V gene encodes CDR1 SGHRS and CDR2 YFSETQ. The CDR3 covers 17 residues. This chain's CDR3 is CASSFAGAGGVTYEQYF. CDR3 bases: TGCGCCAGCAGCTTCGCCGGGGCAGGGGGCGTAACCTACGAGCAGTACTTC.

Here the CDR3 DNA reads TGTGCCAGCAGTCTGAGCGGGGGAGCCTACAATGAGCAGTTCTTC. Translation: CASSLSGGAYNEQFF. The chain has TRBV13 and TRBJ2-1, with TRBD2 identical over 8 bases. CDR1 PRHDT and CDR2 FYEKMQ come from the germline V gene (reference sequence). This CDR3 is 15 amino acids long. Trimming removed 6 bases from V and 2 bases from J; junction bases left unmatched: 6.

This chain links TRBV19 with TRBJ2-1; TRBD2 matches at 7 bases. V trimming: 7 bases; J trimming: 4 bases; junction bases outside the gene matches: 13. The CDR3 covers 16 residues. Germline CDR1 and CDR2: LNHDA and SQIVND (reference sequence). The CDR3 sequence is CASTPLPLAGYNEQFF. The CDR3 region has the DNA TGTGCCAGTACCCCCCTTCCCTTAGCGGGTTACAATGAGCAGTTCTTC.

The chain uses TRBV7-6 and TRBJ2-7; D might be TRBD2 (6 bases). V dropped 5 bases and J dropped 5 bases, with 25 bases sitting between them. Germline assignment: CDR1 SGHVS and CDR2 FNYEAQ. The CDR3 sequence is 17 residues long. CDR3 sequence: CASSQAPETSLVDEQYF. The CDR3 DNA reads TGTGCCAGCAGCCAGGCCCCCGAAACTAGCCTAGTCGACGAGCAGTACTTC.

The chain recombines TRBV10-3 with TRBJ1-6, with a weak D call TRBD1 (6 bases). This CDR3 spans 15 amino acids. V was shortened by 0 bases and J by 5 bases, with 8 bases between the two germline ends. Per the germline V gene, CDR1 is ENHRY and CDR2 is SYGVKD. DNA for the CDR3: TGTGCCATCAGTGAGTCGAGGACAGATAATTCACCCCTCCACTTT. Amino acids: CAISESRTDNSPLHF.

In DNA, the CDR3 is TGTGCCAGCAGCTTATTGGTTACTATTCCGTCCGTTGAGCAGTTCTTC. Translating it yields CASSLLVTIPSVEQFF. The rearrangement joins TRBV7-9 to TRBJ2-1; no clear D. Germline CDR1 SEHNR, CDR2 FQNEAQ (reference sequence). The CDR3 contains 16 residues. With 2 bases removed from V and 9 bases from J, the gap between germline ends came to 20 bases.

This CDR3 is CAWSVKSGETQYF. CDR3 nucleotides: TGTGCCTGGAGTGTTAAGTCCGGAGAGACCCAGTACTTC. The chain carries TRBV30 and TRBJ2-5; D ambiguous. V was pared by 0 bases and J by 4 bases, with 9 bases between. This CDR3 contains 13 residues. Germline assignment: CDR1 GTSNPN and CDR2 SVGIG (reference sequence).

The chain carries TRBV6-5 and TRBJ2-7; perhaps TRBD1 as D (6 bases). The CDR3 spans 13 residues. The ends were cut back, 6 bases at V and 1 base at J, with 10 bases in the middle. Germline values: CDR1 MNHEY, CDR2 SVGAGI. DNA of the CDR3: TGTGCCAGCAGACCCGGACAGTCCTACGAGCAGTACTTC. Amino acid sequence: CASRPGQSYEQYF.

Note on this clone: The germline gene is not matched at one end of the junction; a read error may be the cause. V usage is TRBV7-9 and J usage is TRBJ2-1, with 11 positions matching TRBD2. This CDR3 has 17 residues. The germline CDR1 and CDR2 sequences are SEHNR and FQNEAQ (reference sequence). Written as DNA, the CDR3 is TGTTCCAGCAGCTTACTCGGGACTAGCGGTCCCTACAATGAGCAGTTCTTC. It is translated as CSSSLLGTSGPYNEQFF.

The CDR3 spells CASSAGQGKEKLFF. The CDR3 DNA follows: TGTGCCAGCAGCGCGGGACAGGGTAAAGAAAAACTGTTTTTT. The chain carries TRBV6-1 and TRBJ1-4; 9 nucleotides line up with TRBD1. This CDR3 region has 14 residues. The germline CDR1 and CDR2 sequences are MNHNS and SASEGT. J lost 8 bases, V lost 6 bases, and 7 bases had no gene match.

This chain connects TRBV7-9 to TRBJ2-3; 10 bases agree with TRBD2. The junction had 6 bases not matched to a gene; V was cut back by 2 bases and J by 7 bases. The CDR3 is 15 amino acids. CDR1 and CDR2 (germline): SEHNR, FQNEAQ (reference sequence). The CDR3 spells CASSLLGLAANTQYF. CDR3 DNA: TGTGCCAGCAGCTTACTAGGACTAGCGGCCAATACGCAGTATTTT.

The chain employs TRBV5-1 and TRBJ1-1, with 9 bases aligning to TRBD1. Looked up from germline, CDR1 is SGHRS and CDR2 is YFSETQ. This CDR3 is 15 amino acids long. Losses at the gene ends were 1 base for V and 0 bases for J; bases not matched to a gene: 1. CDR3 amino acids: CASSLTGGVNTEAFF. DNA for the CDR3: TGCGCCAGCAGCTTGACAGGGGGCGTGAACACTGAAGCTTTCTTT.

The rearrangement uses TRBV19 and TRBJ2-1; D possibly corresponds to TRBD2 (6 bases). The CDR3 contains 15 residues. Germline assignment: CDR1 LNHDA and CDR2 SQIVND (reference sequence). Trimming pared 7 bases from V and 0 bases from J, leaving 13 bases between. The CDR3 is CASIPAGRSYNEQFF. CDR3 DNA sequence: TGTGCCAGTATCCCAGCGGGCCGCTCCTACAATGAGCAGTTCTTC.

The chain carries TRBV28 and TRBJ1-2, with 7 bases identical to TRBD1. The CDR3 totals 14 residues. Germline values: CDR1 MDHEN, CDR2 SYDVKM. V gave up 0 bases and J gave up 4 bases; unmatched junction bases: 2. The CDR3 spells CASSLWTGTYGYTF. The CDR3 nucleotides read TGTGCCAGCAGTTTATGGACAGGGACCTATGGCTACACCTTC.

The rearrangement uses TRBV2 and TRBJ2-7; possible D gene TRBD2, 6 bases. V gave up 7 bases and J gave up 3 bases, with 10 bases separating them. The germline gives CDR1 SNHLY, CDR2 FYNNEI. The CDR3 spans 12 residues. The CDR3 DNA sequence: TGTGCCAGCAAAAGACTAGTCTACGAGCAGTACTTC. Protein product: CASKRLVYEQYF.

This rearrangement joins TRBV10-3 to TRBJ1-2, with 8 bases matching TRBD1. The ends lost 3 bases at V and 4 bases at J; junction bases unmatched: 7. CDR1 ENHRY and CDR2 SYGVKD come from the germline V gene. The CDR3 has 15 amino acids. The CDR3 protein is CAISDSGTGGYGYTF. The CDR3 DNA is TGTGCCATCAGTGATTCGGGAACAGGGGGCTATGGCTACACCTTC.

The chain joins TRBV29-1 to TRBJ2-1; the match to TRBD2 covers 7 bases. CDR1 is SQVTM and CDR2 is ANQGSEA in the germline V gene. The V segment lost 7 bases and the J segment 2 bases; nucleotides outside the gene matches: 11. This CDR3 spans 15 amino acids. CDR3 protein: CSAASSSGPYNEQFF. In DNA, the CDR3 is TGCAGCGCCGCCTCGAGTAGCGGGCCCTACAATGAGCAGTTCTTC.

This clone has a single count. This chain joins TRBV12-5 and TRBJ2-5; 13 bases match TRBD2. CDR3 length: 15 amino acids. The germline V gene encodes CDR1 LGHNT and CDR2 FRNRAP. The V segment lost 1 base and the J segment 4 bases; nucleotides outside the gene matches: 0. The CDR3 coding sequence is TGTGCTAGTGGTTTGGGACTAGCGGGAGGAGAGACCCAGTACTTC. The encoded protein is CASGLGLAGGETQYF.

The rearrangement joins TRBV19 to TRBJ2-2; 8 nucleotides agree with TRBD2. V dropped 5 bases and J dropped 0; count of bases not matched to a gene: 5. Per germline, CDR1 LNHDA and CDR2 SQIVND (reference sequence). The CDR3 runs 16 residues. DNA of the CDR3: TGTGCCAGTAGTCCCTTACTAGCGGCGAACACCGGGGAGCTGTTTTTT. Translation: CASSPLLAANTGELFF.

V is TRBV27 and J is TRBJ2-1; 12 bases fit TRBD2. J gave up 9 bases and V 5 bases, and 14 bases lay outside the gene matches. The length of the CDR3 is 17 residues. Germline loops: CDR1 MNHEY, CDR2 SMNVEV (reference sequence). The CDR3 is CASSPRTSGDSLGEQFF. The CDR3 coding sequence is TGTGCCAGCAGTCCCCGGACTAGCGGGGACTCTTTAGGTGAGCAGTTCTTC.

The CDR3 DNA reads as TGTGCCAGCAGCTTAAAAGCGGGTCGTGAGCAGTTCTTC. This gives the protein CASSLKAGREQFF. V is TRBV7-2 and J is TRBJ2-1; D is possibly TRBD2 (6 bases). V lost 2 bases and J lost 9, with 11 bases in between. The CDR3 loop spans 13 amino acids. Germline V gene lookup returns CDR1 SGHTA and CDR2 FQGNSA.

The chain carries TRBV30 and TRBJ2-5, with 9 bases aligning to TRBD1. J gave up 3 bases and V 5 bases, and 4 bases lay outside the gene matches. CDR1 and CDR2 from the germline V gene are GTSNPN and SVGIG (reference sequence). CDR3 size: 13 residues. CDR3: CAWAGTGKETQYF. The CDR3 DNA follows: TGTGCCTGGGCCGGGACAGGGAAAGAGACCCAGTACTTC.

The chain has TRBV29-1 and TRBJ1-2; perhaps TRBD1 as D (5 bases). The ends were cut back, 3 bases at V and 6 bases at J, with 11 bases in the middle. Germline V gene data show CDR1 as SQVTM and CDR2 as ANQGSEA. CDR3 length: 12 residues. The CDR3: CSVESGNHGYTF. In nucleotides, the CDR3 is TGCAGCGTTGAGTCAGGGAACCATGGCTACACCTTC.

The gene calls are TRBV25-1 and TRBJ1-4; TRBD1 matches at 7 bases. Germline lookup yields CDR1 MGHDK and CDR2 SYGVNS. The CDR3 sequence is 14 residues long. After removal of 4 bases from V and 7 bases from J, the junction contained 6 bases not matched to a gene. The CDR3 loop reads CASSVTGSGEKLFF. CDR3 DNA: TGTGCCAGCAGTGTGACAGGGTCGGGTGAAAAACTGTTTTTT. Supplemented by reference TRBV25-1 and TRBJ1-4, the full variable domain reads EADIYQTPRYLVIGTGKKITLECSQTMGHDKMYWYQQDPGMELHLIHYSYGVNSTEKGDLSSESTVSRIRTEHFPLTLESARPSHTSQYLCASSVTGSGEKLFFGSGTQLSVL.